A selection of T cell receptor beta chains follows, all from one sample in a study of blood T cell repertoires in COVID-19. The repertoire was sequenced with immunoSEQ multiplex PCR; TCRdb's copy has only in-frame clones and lacks some. The sample shows 84,000 or so clones, around three quarters of them seen only once. Sequenced material: peripheral blood. Every receptor here comes from a human donor in a cohort sampled during active COVID-19. CDR3s include the opening cysteine and the closing phenylalanine or tryptophan. The D gene is left open where the match is weak. Where a row states a size, it is once, few, many or the class of an expanded clone; other rows omit it.

V gene	clone size	D gene	J gene	CDR3 protein	CDR3 DNA
TRBV2	-	-	TRBJ2-7	CASGEVPQAYEQYF	TGTGCCAGCGGTGAGGTTCCCCAGGCCTACGAGCAGTACTTC
TRBV21-1	-	-	TRBJ2-7	CASSKARSNSYEQYF	TGTGCCAGCAGCAAAGCGCGGAGCAACTCCTACGAGCAGTACTTC
TRBV24-1	-	-	TRBJ2-2	CATSARYTGELFF	TGTGCCACCAGTGCACGGTACACCGGGGAGCTGTTTTTT
TRBV5-1	-	-	TRBJ2-3	CASSLDPLATGTDTQYF	TGCGCCAGCAGCTTGGATCCGCTAGCGACCGGCACAGATACGCAGTATTTT
TRBV7-8	-	TRBD2	TRBJ2-7	CASSLKIGRAYEQYF	TGTGCCAGCAGCTTAAAGATCGGGAGGGCCTACGAGCAGTACTTC
TRBV11-1	few	TRBD1	TRBJ1-2	CASSSTGLGGYTF	TGTGCCAGCAGCTCGACAGGGCTGGGTGGCTACACCTTC
TRBV6-5	once	-	TRBJ2-7	CASRPDTMGGEQYF	TGTGCCAGCAGACCGGACACTATGGGCGGCGAGCAGTACTTC
TRBV27	few	-	TRBJ2-2	CASSLGWAATNTGELFF	TGTGCCAGCAGTTTAGGGTGGGCAGCCACGAACACCGGGGAGCTGTTTTTT
TRBV23-1	-	-	TRBJ2-3	CASSQSGGTDTQYF	TGCGCCAGCAGTCAAAGTGGAGGCACAGATACGCAGTATTTT
TRBV28	-	-	TRBJ1-1	CASRETANTEAFF	TGTGCCAGCAGAGAAACAGCGAACACTGAAGCTTTCTTT
TRBV7-2	-	TRBD1	TRBJ1-2	CASSPGQTNYGYTF	TGTGCCAGCAGCCCGGGACAGACTAACTATGGCTACACCTTC
TRBV30	once	-	TRBJ1-6	CAWSVFRGARTLNSPLHF	TGTGCCTGGAGTGTCTTTCGGGGAGCTCGAACTCTTAATTCACCCCTCCACTTT
TRBV12-3/TRBV12-4	-	TRBD1	TRBJ1-2	CASSLNQGDGYTF	TGTGCCAGCAGTTTAAACCAGGGGGACGGCTACACCTTC
TRBV2	-	-	TRBJ2-1	CASREGEYNEQFF	TGTGCCAGCAGGGAAGGGGAGTACAATGAGCAGTTCTTC
TRBV10-1	-	-	TRBJ1-6	CASSEFYPNAGSYNSPLHF	TGCGCCAGCAGTGAGTTCTATCCCAACGCGGGCTCCTATAATTCACCCCTCCACTTT
TRBV27	few	TRBD1	TRBJ2-3	CATNRGLGAGTDTQYF	TGTGCCACGAACAGGGGGCTGGGAGCGGGCACAGATACGCAGTATTTT
TRBV7-2	once	-	TRBJ2-7	CASSLGSTGSYEQYF	TGTGCCAGCAGCTTAGGATCGACAGGCTCCTACGAGCAGTACTTC
TRBV28	-	-	TRBJ1-6	CASSLRGNSPLHF	TGTGCCAGCAGTTTAAGGGGCAATTCACCCCTCCACTTT
TRBV18	-	-	TRBJ2-7	CASSAGTLNYEQYF	TGTGCCAGCTCTGCCGGGACACTAAATTACGAGCAGTACTTC
TRBV3-1/TRBV3-2	-	-	TRBJ1-1	CASSQGRGPTEAFF	TGTGCCAGCAGCCAAGGGCGGGGGCCAACTGAAGCTTTCTTT
TRBV13	-	-	TRBJ2-7	CASSLGRRSSYEQYF	TGTGCCAGCAGCTTAGGGCGGAGGAGCTCCTACGAGCAGTACTTC